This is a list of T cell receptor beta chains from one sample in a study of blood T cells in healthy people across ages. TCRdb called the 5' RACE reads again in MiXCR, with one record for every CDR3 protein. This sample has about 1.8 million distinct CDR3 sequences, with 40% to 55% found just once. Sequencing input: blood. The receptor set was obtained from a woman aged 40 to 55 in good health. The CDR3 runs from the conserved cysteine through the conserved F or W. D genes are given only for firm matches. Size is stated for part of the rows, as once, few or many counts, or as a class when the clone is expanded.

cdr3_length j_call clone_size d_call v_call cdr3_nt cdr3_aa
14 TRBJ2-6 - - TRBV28 TGTGCCAGCAGTTCCCCTTGGGGGGCCAACGTCCTGACTTTC CASSSPWGANVLTF
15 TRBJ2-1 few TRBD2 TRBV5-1 TGTGCCAGCAGCTTAGGACTAGCGGGCCCCAATGAGCAGTTCTTC CASSLGLAGPNEQFF
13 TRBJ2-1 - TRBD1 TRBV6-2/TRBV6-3 TGTGCCACCCGGGACAGGATGTACAATGAGCAGTTCTTC CATRDRMYNEQFF
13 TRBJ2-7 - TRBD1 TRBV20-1 TGCAGGGCCGCCGGGACAGGGTACTACGAGCAGTACTTC CRAAGTGYYEQYF
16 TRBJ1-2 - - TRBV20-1 TGCAGTGCTAGAGATTGGGGAGAGGGCTCTAACTATGGCTACACCTTC CSARDWGEGSNYGYTF
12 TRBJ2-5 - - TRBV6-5 TGTGCCAGCAGTTGGGACGGCTTGGAGCAGTACTTC CASSWDGLEQYF
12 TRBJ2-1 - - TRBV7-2 TGTGCCAGCAGCTCCCCGGGACCTAGGGCGTTCTTC CASSSPGPRAFF
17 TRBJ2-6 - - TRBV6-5 TGTGCCAGCAGTTCTACAACAGGAGACTCTGGGGCCAACGTCCTGACTTTC CASSSTTGDSGANVLTF
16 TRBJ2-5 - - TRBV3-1 TGTGCCAGCAGCCACTGGAGCGCCGGGGAGCAAGAGACCCAGTACTTC CASSHWSAGEQETQYF
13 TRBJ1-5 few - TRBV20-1 TGCAGTGCCGAAGGGGATAGCAATCAGCCCCAGCATTTT CSAEGDSNQPQHF
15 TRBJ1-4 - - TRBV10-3 TGTGCCATCAGGCCCACAGGGACGACTAATGAAAAACTGTTTTTT CAIRPTGTTNEKLFF